The next 25 T cell receptor beta chains were all read from a single sample in a study of vaccination and CD4 T cells after COVID-19. The sample's treatment: roughly 11-day PBMC culture with coronavirus spike peptide pools or control peptides (ViraFEST assay). Their antigen targets remain unknown. Oncomine TCR Beta short-read sequencing was applied to DNA from cultured CD4+ T cells. TCRdb called the PCR reads again in MiXCR, with one record for every CDR3 protein. The sample lists over 13,000 distinct CDR3 sequences, approximately 57% occurring once. Sequenced material: CD4+ T cells from blood, cultured in vitro. The receptors come from a human donor who had recovered from COVID-19.

This clonotype occurred a few times. The chain links TRBV23-1 to TRBJ2-5; D could derive from TRBD1 or TRBD2 (5 bases each). TRBV23-1 is labeled an ORF, and its function is uncertain. This CDR3 spans 14 amino acids. Trimming left V 8 bases short and J 3 bases short, with 16 bases between. The CDR3 sequence: CASGGLGGEETQYF. DNA of the CDR3: TGCGCCAGCGGGGGTTTGGGTGGGGAAGAGACCCAGTACTTC.

V gene TRBV27 combines with J gene TRBJ2-5; unclear D gene. CDR1 MNHEY and CDR2 SMNVEV come from the germline V gene (reference sequence). This CDR3 is built from 13 residues. V was clipped by 1 base and J by 2 bases, with 5 bases between them. The CDR3: CASSLFGQETQYF. As DNA, the CDR3 is TGTGCCAGCAGTTTATTCGGACAAGAGACCCAGTACTTC.

The rearrangement uses TRBV10-3 and TRBJ1-2, with no clear D. V was trimmed by 4 bases and J by 0 bases, leaving 9 bases between them. Per the germline V gene, CDR1 is ENHRY and CDR2 is SYGVKD. The CDR3 length is 14 residues. The CDR3 coding sequence is TGTGCCATCAGTGTTAACGGAGCTAACTATGGCTACACCTTC. Translation: CAISVNGANYGYTF.

V is TRBV6-1 and J is TRBJ2-5; 7 bases fit TRBD2. J lost 4 bases, V lost 5 bases, and 7 bases had no gene match. The germline gives CDR1 MNHNS, CDR2 SASEGT. The length of the CDR3 is 14 residues. This CDR3 is CASSLGEGTETQYF. In nucleotides, the CDR3 is TGTGCCAGCAGTCTGGGGGAGGGAACAGAGACCCAGTACTTC.

This chain uses TRBV5-1 with TRBJ2-2, with D uncertain. V was shortened by 4 bases and J by 0 bases, with 16 bases between the two germline ends. The CDR3 contains 17 residues. Germline lookup yields CDR1 SGHRS and CDR2 YFSETQ. The CDR3 region has the DNA TGCGCCAGCAGCCCAGGTCCATATGCCTCGAACACCGGGGAGCTGTTTTTT. Its protein is CASSPGPYASNTGELFF.

This chain joins TRBV28 and TRBJ1-1, with a possible D match to TRBD1 (6 bases). V was shortened by 5 bases and J by 11 bases, with 24 bases between the two germline ends. CDR1 and CDR2 (germline): MDHEN, SYDVKM. The CDR3 sequence is 15 residues long. Here the CDR3 reads CASSPAVGGATRAFF. CDR3 DNA: TGTGCCAGCAGTCCCGCGGTGGGGGGCGCGACAAGGGCTTTCTTT.

Worth noting for this clonotype: One end of the junction fails to match germline, which may point to a read error. The chain has TRBV20-1 and TRBJ2-3; the D call may be TRBD1 or TRBD2 (6 bases each). The CDR3 is 14 amino acids. Germline V CDR1 and CDR2: DFQATT, SNEGSKA (reference sequence). CDR3 sequence: CSARGAGGTDTQYF. DNA of the CDR3: TGCAGCGCTAGGGGGGCGGGTGGCACAGATACGCAGTATTTT.

V usage is TRBV20-1 and J usage is TRBJ1-5, with D possibly TRBD1 on 6 matching bases. From germline, CDR1 is DFQATT and CDR2 SNEGSKA (reference sequence). The CDR3 has 13 residues. Trimming cost V 4 bases and J 3 bases, with 10 bases left between them. CDR3 sequence reads: CSANRDNNQPQHF. CDR3 sequence (DNA): TGCAGTGCTAACCGGGACAACAATCAGCCCCAGCATTTT.

This clonotype was seen more than once but under ten times. The chain has TRBV15 and TRBJ1-1; the D gene is possibly TRBD1 (5 bases). This CDR3 is built from 14 residues. Trimming stripped 0 bases from V and 4 bases from J, with 9 bases between. Germline CDR1 reads LNHNV; CDR2 reads YYDKDF (reference sequence). DNA of the CDR3: TGTGCCACCAGCAGAGATCGGGGGTCCACTGAAGCTTTCTTT. Amino acid sequence: CATSRDRGSTEAFF.

This clonotype was recorded only once. This chain links TRBV4-3 with TRBJ2-3; unclear D gene. The V gene lost 4 bases and the J gene lost 2 bases, with 10 bases spanning the gap. The germline V gene encodes CDR1 LGHNA and CDR2 YSLEER. The CDR3 covers 14 residues. DNA of the CDR3: TGCGCCAGCAGCCCAGACATATACACAGATACGCAGTATTTT. It specifies CASSPDIYTDTQYF.

This clonotype was counted between two and nine times. A much larger clone lies one base from this, so it may be a read error. This sequence joins TRBV11-3 and TRBJ1-4; 12 bases are a match to TRBD1. Germline V gene sequence: CDR1 SGHNT, CDR2 YENEEA. V dropped 3 bases and J dropped 13; count of bases not matched to a gene: 12. CDR3 length: 16 residues. CDR3 coding DNA: TGTGCCAGCAGCTTGGGGTCCGGGACAGGGGGCGGAAGACTGTTTTTT. Residues: CASSLGSGTGGGRLFF.

A word on this clonotype: Possible read error: a much larger clone is one base away. V and J are TRBV2 and TRBJ2-3, with TRBD1 identical over 8 bases. The CDR3 contains 15 residues. The germline CDR1 and CDR2 sequences are SNHLY and FYNNEI. V lost 6 bases to trimming and J lost 3 bases; unmatched junction nucleotides: 8. In nucleotides, the CDR3 is TGTGCCAGCAGAAGGACAGGGTCAATAACAGATACGCAGTATTTT. This codes for CASRRTGSITDTQYF.

V is TRBV2 and J is TRBJ1-6, with D possibly TRBD1 on 5 matching bases. Germline-derived CDR1 and CDR2 are SNHLY and FYNNEI. This CDR3 spans 14 amino acids. The V and J ends lost 7 bases and 10 bases respectively, with 17 bases between them. The CDR3 DNA is TGTGCCAGCACAGAGGTCAGGGCACAATCACCCCTCCACTTT. Translated: CASTEVRAQSPLHF.

This clonotype came up once. The chain links TRBV5-1 to TRBJ1-4; tentatively, D is TRBD1 (6 bases). Trimming pared 3 bases from V and 3 bases from J, leaving 15 bases between. Per germline, CDR1 SGHRS and CDR2 YFSETQ. The CDR3 runs to 16 residues. Here the CDR3 DNA reads TGCGCCAGCAGCTGGGGGGCAGGGGCGGCTAATGAAAAACTGTTTTTT. Translating gives CASSWGAGAANEKLFF.

This clonotype is labeled large. The chain recombines TRBV28 with TRBJ1-5; no firm D call. Germline-derived CDR1 and CDR2 are MDHEN and SYDVKM. The CDR3 length is 11 residues. Deletions cut 4 bases from V and 8 bases from J, with 6 bases between. The chain's CDR3 is CASSSGKPQHF. CDR3 sequence (DNA): TGTGCCAGCAGTTCGGGGAAGCCCCAGCATTTT.

This CDR3 reads CASRQGRAGNTIYF. The CDR3 nucleotides are TGTGCCAGCCGTCAGGGAAGGGCTGGAAACACCATATATTTT. The genes are TRBV28 and TRBJ1-3; a weak D match, TRBD1 (5 bases). The V and J ends lost 8 bases and 2 bases respectively, with 13 bases between them. Germline V CDR1 and CDR2: MDHEN, SYDVKM. The CDR3 is 14 amino acids. Combining the CDR3 with reference TRBV28 and TRBJ1-3 gives the whole variable domain DVKVTQSSRYLVKRTGEKVFLECVQDMDHENMFWYRQDPGLGLRLIYFSYDVKMKEKGDIPEGYSVSREKKERFSLILESASTNQTSMYLCASRQGRAGNTIYFGEGSWLTVV.

The sample holds a few counts of this clonotype. CDR3 DNA sequence: TGTGCCAGCAGCTTAAAGGACAGTTATGGCTACACCTTC. Its protein is CASSLKDSYGYTF. This chain joins TRBV7-8 and TRBJ1-2; maybe TRBD1 (6 bases). V was pared by 2 bases and J by 5 bases, with 9 bases between. The CDR3 totals 13 residues. Germline V CDR1 and CDR2: SGHVS, FQNEAQ.

The rearrangement joins TRBV27 to TRBJ2-7; a weak D match, TRBD1 (6 bases). The length of the CDR3 is 19 residues. V lost 1 base to trimming and J lost 0 bases, with 22 bases between them. Germline assignment: CDR1 MNHEY and CDR2 SMNVEV (reference sequence). As DNA, the CDR3 is TGTGCCAGCAGTTTATTTTCTCTAAACAGGGTTGGGGACTCCTACGAGCAGTACTTC. It translates to CASSLFSLNRVGDSYEQYF.

The rearrangement links TRBV20-1 to TRBJ2-3; D might be TRBD2 (6 bases). The CDR3 covers 13 residues. The germline CDR1 and CDR2 sequences are DFQATT and SNEGSKA (reference sequence). The V end lost 4 bases, the J end lost 6 bases, and 14 bases lay between the germline ends. In nucleotides, the CDR3 is TGCAGTGCTAACGGGGGTCCCGTCGATACGCAGTATTTT. This encodes CSANGGPVDTQYF.

The genes are TRBV5-1 and TRBJ2-5; 7 bases are a match to TRBD1. This CDR3 is 15 amino acids long. Germline values: CDR1 SGHRS, CDR2 YFSETQ. The trim removed 0 bases at V and 6 bases at J, leaving 8 bases unmatched. DNA of the CDR3: TGCGCCAGCAGCTTGGAACAGGGGTCAGGAAAGACCCAGTACTTC. This gives the protein CASSLEQGSGKTQYF.

The genes are TRBV7-2 and TRBJ2-2; TRBD1 agrees at 9 bases. Germline loops: CDR1 SGHTA, CDR2 FQGNSA. With V trimmed by 1 base and J by 5 bases, 5 bases remained unmatched. The CDR3 covers 16 residues. This CDR3 reads CASSLVLGTGTGELFF. The CDR3 DNA reads TGTGCCAGCAGCTTAGTTCTCGGGACAGGGACCGGGGAGCTGTTTTTT.

This chain uses TRBV7-6 with TRBJ2-5; 9 nucleotides agree with TRBD2. V dropped 1 base and J dropped 4; count of bases not matched to a gene: 7. This CDR3 has 16 amino acids. The germline CDR1 and CDR2 sequences are SGHVS and FNYEAQ. This CDR3 is CASSLDSGGRGETQYF. DNA for the CDR3: TGTGCCAGCAGCTTAGATAGCGGGGGCCGGGGAGAGACCCAGTACTTC.

With respect to this clonotype: Compared with germline, one end of the junction differs, possibly owing to a read error. J is TRBJ1-5 and V is TRBV6-2 or TRBV6-3; D uncertain. Per germline, CDR1 MNHEY and CDR2 SVGEGT. The CDR3 has 13 amino acids. CDR3 in amino acids: CATSVGGNQPQHF. The CDR3 nucleotides are TGTGCCACCAGTGTCGGGGGCAATCAGCCCCAGCATTTT.

This chain connects TRBV20-1 to TRBJ2-4; no clear D. The CDR3 runs 15 residues. The V gene's germline CDR1 is DFQATT and CDR2 SNEGSKA (reference sequence). V was pared by 0 bases and J by 3 bases, with 12 bases between. The DNA of the CDR3 is TGCAGTGCTAGAGATTCGACGGTCGGCAAAAACATTCAGTACTTC. Its protein is CSARDSTVGKNIQYF.

This clonotype was counted only a few times. The V and J genes are TRBV27 and TRBJ2-1; 12 positions agree with TRBD2. V lost 6 bases, J lost 3 bases, and 6 bases stayed unmatched. The CDR3 is made up of 16 amino acids. The germline CDR1 and CDR2 sequences are MNHEY and SMNVEV (reference sequence). The CDR3 DNA reads as TGTGCCAGCAGAGGAGAGGGACTAGCGGGCTACAATGAGCAGTTCTTC. Protein product: CASRGEGLAGYNEQFF.